The 8 T cell receptor beta chains given below trace back to one sample, sequenced in a study of cytomegalovirus exposure and HLA in healthy donors. Use of 60 Vbeta and 13 Jbeta primers characterized the PCR. Sequencing used immunoSEQ multiplex PCR; TCRdb keeps in-frame clones, though not all of them. The data contain 65,000 or so clones, roughly 80% of them singletons. The sequenced sample consisted of PBMCs. The receptors originated from a woman aged 40 to 49 in good health and CMV-seropositive.

The chain uses TRBV18 and TRBJ1-4; a weak D match, TRBD1 (5 bases). Germline V gene lookup returns CDR1 KGHSH and CDR2 LQKENI. CDR3 length equals 14 residues. V was shortened by 4 bases and J by 7 bases, with 13 bases between the two germline ends. The CDR3 region has the DNA TGTGCCAGCTCACTCGGGGGGAGTCGTGAAAAACTGTTTTTT. It translates to CASSLGGSREKLFF.

V gene TRBV7-2 combines with J gene TRBJ2-3, with D perhaps matching TRBD2 (5 bases). This CDR3 comprises 13 residues. V was clipped by 5 bases and J by 6 bases, with 12 bases between them. CDR1 and CDR2 from the germline V gene are SGHTA and FQGNSA. The CDR3 nucleotides read TGTGCCAGCAGCCTCCTAGCAGGCGATACGCAGTATTTT. Encoded protein: CASSLLAGDTQYF.

The sample holds a few counts of this clone. The rearrangement uses TRBV10-3 and TRBJ1-3; D call uncertain. Deletions cut 6 bases from V and 2 bases from J, with 11 bases between. Germline CDR1 is ENHRY and CDR2 is SYGVKD. This CDR3 is built from 14 residues. The CDR3 coding sequence is TGTGCCATCAGAGCAGACACAACTGGAAACACCATATATTTT. It codes for CAIRADTTGNTIYF.

The genes are TRBV4-3 and TRBJ2-7; 10 positions agree with TRBD1. This CDR3 spans 17 amino acids. Trimming removed 0 bases from V and 4 bases from J; junction bases left unmatched: 9. Germline lookup yields CDR1 LGHNA and CDR2 YSLEER. For the CDR3, the DNA is TGCGCCAGCAGCCAAGACCTATCGGACAGGGGGGGTTACGAGCAGTACTTC. It is translated as CASSQDLSDRGGYEQYF.

This clone has more than one count but fewer than ten. The J gene is TRBJ1-5, the V gene TRBV28; D may be TRBD1 (5 bases). The germline V gene has CDR1 MDHEN and CDR2 SYDVKM. The length of the CDR3 is 14 residues. The V and J ends lost 6 bases and 3 bases respectively, with 12 bases between them. This chain's CDR3 is CASSLGGDNQPQHF. The DNA of the CDR3 is TGTGCCAGCAGCCTCGGGGGAGACAATCAGCCCCAGCATTTT.

The chain uses TRBV18 and TRBJ2-5, with D maybe TRBD1 (6 bases). V was pared by 2 bases and J by 1 base, with 11 bases between. The CDR3 runs 15 residues. Germline V gives CDR1 KGHSH, CDR2 LQKENI. The CDR3 nucleotides are TGTGCCAGCTCACCAGATCGGACAGCCCAAGAGACCCAGTACTTC. It translates to CASSPDRTAQETQYF. The full variable domain, with the rest looked up from reference TRBV18 and TRBJ2-5, is NAGVMQNPRHLVRRRGQEARLRCSPMKGHSHVYWYRQLPEEGLKFMVYLQKENIIDESGMPKERFSAEFPKEGPSILRIQQVVRGDSAAYFCASSPDRTAQETQYFGPGTRLLVL.

The V gene is TRBV6-5, the J gene TRBJ2-7; D is possibly TRBD2 (5 bases). The CDR3 covers 14 residues. Germline assignment: CDR1 MNHEY and CDR2 SVGAGI. Trimming took off 6 bases at V and 3 bases at J, with 15 bases between the two ends. This chain's CDR3 is CASSAGGNLYEQYF. CDR3 sequence (DNA): TGTGCCAGCAGCGCCGGAGGTAACCTCTACGAGCAGTACTTC.

The rearrangement uses TRBV19 and TRBJ2-7, with 11 bases lining up with TRBD1. The V segment lost 8 bases and the J segment 3 bases; nucleotides outside the gene matches: 9. The CDR3 consists of 15 residues. Germline loops: CDR1 LNHDA, CDR2 SQIVND (reference sequence). Written as DNA, the CDR3 is TGTGCCAGTTCCCGGGGACAGGGGGTTTACTACGAGCAGTACTTC. Translating it yields CASSRGQGVYYEQYF.